The T cell receptor beta chain under discussion was sequenced for a study of blood T cell repertoires in COVID-19. Study information: Italy, Spain and the United States were the sources of the convalescent and acute COVID-19 samples.

Germline V gene data show CDR1 as MDHEN and CDR2 as SYDVKM. The CDR3 contains 15 residues. The ends were cut back, 4 bases at V and 2 bases at J, with 13 bases in the middle. As handled by the study authors: Reference gene primer amplification yielded estimated nucleated cell counts. Using immunoSEQ multiplex PCR, the repertoire was profiled, and TCRdb retains in-frame clones only, with some absent. V, J and clone size were drawn from that table, and D and trimming were deduced from the DNA. The table lists around 190,000 clones, around 76% of them singletons. The chain couples TRBV28 to TRBJ2-3, with D possibly TRBD2 on 5 matching bases. The TCR was taken from a woman between 45 and 60 years old with active or convalescent COVID-19. The sequenced sample was peripheral blood. The CDR3 region is CASSSSGGITDTQYF. The DNA for the CDR3 is TGTGCCAGCAGTTCCAGCGGCGGCATCACAGATACGCAGTATTTT.